These 29 T cell receptor beta chains were all obtained from the same sample, sequenced in a study of T cells expressing NK-cell markers. TCRdb reanalyzed the 5' RACE reads and collapses them to one entry per CDR3 protein, without DNA. In total, the table holds roughly 420,000 distinct CDR3 sequences. Sequencing was carried out using blood T cells: a sorted CD56 or NKG2C T cell subset, CD4+ or CD8+ T cells, or bulk PBMC T cells (not recorded which). The source of these receptors is a woman between 18 and 70 years old in good health.

V gene TRBV20-1 combines with J gene TRBJ2-1; no DNA is available, so the TRBD2 call from TCRdb remains unchecked. Germline V gene data show CDR1 as DFQATT and CDR2 as SNEGSKA (reference sequence). CDR3 size: 16 residues. The CDR3 reads CSARGRGSGTHNEQFF.

V is TRBV7-2 and J is TRBJ2-3; no DNA is available, so the TRBD2 call from TCRdb remains unchecked. Per germline, CDR1 SGHTA and CDR2 FQGNSA. The CDR3 consists of 17 residues. This chain's CDR3 is CASSPSAGDTSTDTQYF.

The rearrangement uses TRBV20-1 and TRBJ2-5. This CDR3 region has 13 residues. Germline V CDR1 and CDR2: DFQATT, SNEGSKA (reference sequence). CDR3: CSAGRLPQETQYF.

The gene calls are TRBV7-2 and TRBJ2-7; the TRBD1 assignment by TCRdb is unverifiable without DNA. CDR1 and CDR2 from the germline V gene are SGHTA and FQGNSA. CDR3 size: 15 residues. The CDR3 loop is CASSKSRDASYEQYF.

The rearrangement uses TRBV11-1 and TRBJ2-7; TCRdb lists TRBD1, though no DNA is available to test this call. The CDR3 totals 14 residues. Germline-derived CDR1 and CDR2 are SGHAT and FQDESV (reference sequence). This CDR3 is CASSSRDGAYEQYF.

The chain has TRBV7-2 and TRBJ2-7. The germline V gene has CDR1 SGHTA and CDR2 FQGNSA. This CDR3 contains 14 residues. CDR3 region: CASGIAGIHYEQYF.

The CDR3: CASSPQPQKTSEPVQETQYF. J is TRBJ2-5 and V is TRBV4-3; the D call of TRBD2 rests on TCRdb alone, since no DNA is present to check it. The V gene's germline CDR1 is LGHNA and CDR2 YSLEER. This CDR3 contains 20 residues.

This chain uses TRBV12-3 or TRBV12-4 with TRBJ2-5; TCRdb selects TRBD1, and the lack of DNA leaves this call unchecked. The CDR3 extends over 14 amino acids. CDR3 amino acids: CASSLVAKGETQYF.

The chain joins TRBV7-9 to TRBJ1-4. The CDR3 extends over 14 amino acids. Germline V gene data show CDR1 as SEHNR and CDR2 as FQNEAQ (reference sequence). CDR3 region: CASSATSVDEKLFF. Full variable domain (outside the CDR3, taken from reference TRBV7-9 and TRBJ1-4): DTGVSQNPRHKITKRGQNVTFRCDPISEHNRLYWYRQTLGQGPEFLTYFQNEAQLEKSRLLSDRFSAERPKGSFSTLEIQRTEQGDSAMYLCASSATSVDEKLFFGSGTQLSVL.

The chain is built from TRBV9 and TRBJ2-2; TCRdb's D gene call, TRBD1, goes unchecked for lack of DNA. CDR3 length: 14 amino acids. Germline V CDR1 and CDR2: SGDLS, YYNGEE. This chain's CDR3 is CASSVRTNTGELFF. Drawing the rest from reference TRBV9 and TRBJ2-2, the complete variable domain is DSGVTQTPKHLITATGQRVTLRCSPRSGDLSVYWYQQSLDQGLQFLIQYYNGEERAKGNILERFSAQQFPDLHSELNLSSLELGDSALYFCASSVRTNTGELFFGEGSRLTVL.

The gene calls are TRBV7-2 and TRBJ2-2. The germline gives CDR1 SGHTA, CDR2 FQGNSA. The CDR3 is 16 amino acids. The chain's CDR3 is CASSLVQTRNTGELFF.

The J gene is TRBJ2-1, the V gene TRBV18; TCRdb names TRBD1, which stays unverified in the absence of DNA. Germline V CDR1 and CDR2: KGHSH, LQKENI. The CDR3 spans 16 residues. CDR3 in amino acids: CASSPAPGSSYNEQFF.

V gene TRBV3-1 combines with J gene TRBJ2-7; the TCRdb call, TRBD1, lacks DNA for checking. The V gene's germline CDR1 is LGHDT and CDR2 YNNKEL (reference sequence). This CDR3 comprises 15 residues. This chain's CDR3 is CASSHRDRSSYEQYF.

The CDR3 is CASSDPRTPQETQYF. This chain joins TRBV25-1 and TRBJ2-5. Germline assignment: CDR1 MGHDK and CDR2 SYGVNS. The CDR3 totals 15 residues.

The rearrangement joins TRBV11-2 to TRBJ1-3; TCRdb returns TRBD1, unconfirmable since there is no DNA. CDR1 is SGHAT and CDR2 is FQNNGV in the germline V gene. The CDR3 is 18 residues long. CDR3 in amino acids: CASSTGRAGQGYGNTIYF.

V is TRBV18 and J is TRBJ2-7; TCRdb designates TRBD1, a call that cannot be tested without DNA. Germline V gene data show CDR1 as KGHSH and CDR2 as LQKENI. The CDR3 runs to 13 residues. CDR3 amino acids: CASSDTQGYEQYF.

The chain employs TRBV7-2 and TRBJ1-3; the D call from TCRdb, TRBD1, cannot be confirmed without DNA. CDR1 is SGHTA, CDR2 FQGNSA, per germline. This CDR3 is 16 amino acids long. CDR3 sequence: CASSLAGQSSGNTIYF.

The CDR3 region is CASSKLRGNNEQFF. The chain is built from TRBV11-2 and TRBJ2-1; TCRdb proposes TRBD1, but this gene call is untestable without DNA. The CDR3 has 14 amino acids. The germline CDR1 and CDR2 sequences are SGHAT and FQNNGV. Based on the CDR3 plus reference TRBV11-2 and TRBJ2-1, the full variable domain is EAGVAQSPRYKIIEKRQSVAFWCNPISGHATLYWYQQILGQGPKLLIQFQNNGVVDDSQLPKDRFSAERLKGVDSTLKIQPAKLEDSAVYLCASSKLRGNNEQFFGPGTRLTVL.

The chain links TRBV4-1 to TRBJ2-3; as DNA is missing, the TRBD2 call by TCRdb cannot be tested. The length of the CDR3 is 14 residues. Germline V gene sequence: CDR1 MGHRA, CDR2 YSYEKL. The CDR3 protein is CASGRATGTDTQYF.

This chain connects TRBV12-3 or TRBV12-4 to TRBJ1-1; with no DNA, the TCRdb D assignment of TRBD1 cannot be verified. This CDR3 comprises 15 residues. CDR3 protein: CASRPRQGAGTEAFF.

This chain connects TRBV3-1 to TRBJ1-2. The CDR3 loop spans 11 amino acids. In germline, CDR1 is LGHDT, CDR2 YNNKEL (reference sequence). The CDR3 region is CASSQGYGYTF.

The chain recombines TRBV20-1 with TRBJ2-5; the D call of TRBD1 rests on TCRdb alone, since no DNA is present to check it. The CDR3 covers 13 residues. In germline, CDR1 is DFQATT, CDR2 SNEGSKA (reference sequence). CDR3: CSYTGHKKETQYF.

The chain combines TRBV28 with TRBJ1-2; TCRdb's D gene call, TRBD1, goes unchecked for lack of DNA. CDR3 length: 14 amino acids. Germline V CDR1 and CDR2: MDHEN, SYDVKM. This CDR3 reads CASSPRTGHYGYTF.

The chain employs TRBV12-3 or TRBV12-4 and TRBJ2-6; no DNA is available, so the TRBD2 call from TCRdb remains unchecked. The CDR3 has 17 residues. This CDR3 is CASSFTGRPSGANVLTF.

This chain links TRBV2 with TRBJ2-5; TCRdb outputs TRBD2, but without DNA this stays unchecked. The CDR3 runs 17 residues. The germline V gene encodes CDR1 SNHLY and CDR2 FYNNEI. The CDR3 is CASSEALGALAQETQYF.

This chain links TRBV12-3 or TRBV12-4 with TRBJ2-2; without DNA, the TCRdb call of TRBD1 cannot be checked. The CDR3 consists of 14 residues. CDR3 residues: CASSQGGGIGELFF.

The gene calls are TRBV4-3 and TRBJ2-1. The CDR3 runs 17 residues. The germline V gene encodes CDR1 LGHNA and CDR2 YSLEER. The chain's CDR3 is CASSQEEGWPSYNEQFF.

Here the CDR3 reads CASSLALRGGGARETQYF. The chain employs TRBV12-3 or TRBV12-4 and TRBJ2-5; TCRdb designates TRBD2, a call that cannot be tested without DNA. CDR3 length equals 18 residues.

The V gene is TRBV20-1, the J gene TRBJ2-1; TCRdb returns TRBD2, unconfirmable since there is no DNA. The CDR3 runs 14 residues. Germline lookup yields CDR1 DFQATT and CDR2 SNEGSKA (reference sequence). The CDR3: CSASFGSGYNEQFF.